This T cell receptor beta chain stems from a study of spatial heterogeneity in lung cancer. Broader study findings: Expanded intratumoral alpha and beta TCR counts tracked tumor mutation counts.

TCRdb passed the 5' RACE reads through MiXCR, listing each CDR3 protein once. The repertoire holds thousands of distinct CDR3 sequences, 18% seen once, with approximately 12% in the top ten. Germline V gene sequence: CDR1 SGHTA, CDR2 FQGNSA. The CDR3 is 12 amino acids. Trimming pared 5 bases from V and 4 bases from J, leaving 8 bases between. Documented time point: sample taken at primary tumor resection. Unsorted whole RNA samples from tumor, nontumor lung or frozen PBMC were sequenced. Concerning this clonotype itself: Its antigen is not identified.

This TCR came from a female donor with early-stage non-small cell lung cancer. V and J are TRBV7-2 and TRBJ2-5; unclear D gene. The material sequenced was lung tumor tissue, taken at surgery. The CDR3 DNA reads as TGTGCCAGCAGCGGCTCTCGAGAGACCCAGTACTTC. This sequence encodes CASSGSRETQYF.